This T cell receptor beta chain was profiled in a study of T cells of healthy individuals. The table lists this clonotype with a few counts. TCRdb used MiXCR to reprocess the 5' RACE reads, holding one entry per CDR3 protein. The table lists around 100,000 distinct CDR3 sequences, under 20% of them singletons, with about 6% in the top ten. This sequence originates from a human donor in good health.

CDR3 amino acids: CASSKTIPGHSSSSPRILLFF. CDR3 DNA: TGTGCTAGCTCCAAAACCATCCCAGGTCATTCTTCATCCTCACCCAGGATTCTCCTGTTTTTT. V is TRBV12-5 and J is TRBJ2-2; no definite D call. V was shortened by 9 bases and J by 14 bases, with 46 bases between the two germline ends. The germline V gene has CDR1 LGHNT and CDR2 FRNRAP. The CDR3 sequence is 21 residues long.